The 28 T cell receptor beta chains given below trace back to one sample, sequenced in a study of radiotherapy plus CTLA-4 blockade in lung cancer. The data were produced by immunoSEQ multiplex PCR, yet TCRdb's version contains in-frame clones alone and is incomplete. This table holds roughly 80,000 clones, over 70% found once. The sequencing used peripheral blood, collected from a patient treated with radiotherapy plus ipilimumab. These receptors all come from a human donor with non-small cell lung cancer who had a partial response to radiotherapy plus ipilimumab. Some clones in this sample may be carry-over from other donors' samples.

The chain has TRBV5-4 and TRBJ2-1; TRBD2 agrees at 7 bases. This CDR3 is 17 amino acids long. J lost 0 bases, V lost 0 bases, and 6 bases had no gene match. Germline V gene lookup returns CDR1 SGHNT and CDR2 YYREEE (reference sequence). Here the CDR3 DNA reads TGTGCCAGCAGCTTGGAGGCAACGGGAGGCTCCTACAATGAGCAGTTCTTC. Its translation is CASSLEATGGSYNEQFF.

The V and J genes are TRBV5-4 and TRBJ1-2; D might be TRBD1 (6 bases). Germline CDR1 SGHNT, CDR2 YYREEE (reference sequence). Trimming shortened V by 4 bases and J by 2 bases, and 18 bases separated the two germline ends. The CDR3 has 16 residues. The CDR3 protein is CASSKPGQGKNYGYTF. The CDR3 nucleotides read TGTGCCAGCAGCAAACCGGGACAAGGCAAAAACTATGGCTACACCTTC.

In this sample, this clone turned up once. The CDR3 coding sequence is TGTGCCAGCAGCTTAGTGGGGGGGGCTATACACTACGAGCAGTACTTC. Amino acids: CASSLVGGAIHYEQYF. The chain couples TRBV7-9 to TRBJ2-7; tentatively, D is TRBD2 (7 bases). This CDR3 has 16 residues. Trimming removed 1 base at V and 3 bases at J, with 16 bases between. Germline V gives CDR1 SEHNR, CDR2 FQNEAQ (reference sequence).

The chain carries TRBV4-2 and TRBJ2-3, with 7 positions matching TRBD2. The junction had 10 bases not matched to a gene; V was cut back by 1 base and J by 3 bases. Germline CDR1 and CDR2: LGHNA and YNFKEQ. The CDR3 is 17 residues long. CDR3: CASSQGLWRERTDTQYF. DNA of the CDR3: TGTGCCAGCAGCCAAGGGCTGTGGCGGGAGAGGACAGATACGCAGTATTTT.

V is TRBV18 and J is TRBJ1-1, with D possibly matching TRBD1 (5 bases). Germline-derived CDR1 and CDR2 are KGHSH and LQKENI. This CDR3 is 16 amino acids long. V lost 2 bases and J lost 1, with 14 bases in between. The CDR3 sequence: CASSPSGGVENTEAFF. CDR3 DNA sequence: TGTGCCAGCTCACCAAGTGGGGGGGTCGAGAACACTGAAGCTTTCTTT. Filled out from reference TRBV18 and TRBJ1-1, the complete variable domain reads NAGVMQNPRHLVRRRGQEARLRCSPMKGHSHVYWYRQLPEEGLKFMVYLQKENIIDESGMPKERFSAEFPKEGPSILRIQQVVRGDSAAYFCASSPSGGVENTEAFFGQGTRLTVV.

This clone was counted a single time. The chain recombines TRBV19 with TRBJ2-3; 13 nucleotides line up with TRBD2. Trimming cost V 5 bases and J 5 bases; bases outside gene matches: 7. Germline assignment: CDR1 LNHDA and CDR2 SQIVND (reference sequence). The CDR3 runs 16 residues. CDR3 coding DNA: TGTGCCAGTAGTCCGACGCGGACTAGCGGGAGAGATACGCAGTATTTT. Amino acids: CASSPTRTSGRDTQYF. The whole variable domain, remainder taken from reference TRBV19 and TRBJ2-3, is DGGITQSPKYLFRKEGQNVTLSCEQNLNHDAMYWYRQDPGQGLRLIYYSQIVNDFQKGDIAEGYSVSREKKESFPLTVTSAQKNPTAFYLCASSPTRTSGRDTQYFGPGTRLTVL.

The chain recombines TRBV6-4 with TRBJ2-3; D is undetermined. CDR1 is MRHNA, CDR2 SNTAGT, per germline. The CDR3 consists of 13 residues. Trimming pared 2 bases from V and 3 bases from J, leaving 6 bases between. The DNA for the CDR3 is TGTGCCAGCAGTGACCAGGCGACAGATACGCAGTATTTT. Its translation is CASSDQATDTQYF.

The chain combines TRBV2 with TRBJ1-1, with TRBD1 as a possible D gene (5 bases). Looked up from germline, CDR1 is SNHLY and CDR2 is FYNNEI. V shed 7 bases and J shed 3 bases, with 12 bases lying between them. There are 13 residues in the CDR3. This CDR3 is CASTGGSYTEAFF. For the CDR3, the DNA is TGTGCCAGCACCGGGGGGAGTTACACTGAAGCTTTCTTT.

The chain links TRBV18 to TRBJ1-5; 10 positions agree with TRBD1. Trimming removed 6 bases from V and 3 bases from J; junction bases left unmatched: 8. Germline loops: CDR1 KGHSH, CDR2 LQKENI. This CDR3 is built from 16 residues. CDR3 nucleotides: TGTGCCAGCTCCCCAGCCGGGACAGGGGACAATCAGCCCCAGCATTTT. Its translation is CASSPAGTGDNQPQHF.

The chain joins TRBV7-9 to TRBJ2-6, with D tentatively TRBD2 (6 bases). Germline V gene data show CDR1 as SEHNR and CDR2 as FQNEAQ (reference sequence). Deletions cut 5 bases from V and 2 bases from J, with 16 bases between. The CDR3 sequence is 17 residues long. CDR3 DNA: TGTGCCAGCAGCCCACGGGACTCAAAGCCTGGGGCCAACGTCCTGACTTTC. Amino acids: CASSPRDSKPGANVLTF.

The chain combines TRBV7-8 with TRBJ1-5, with 9 bases aligning to TRBD1. CDR3 length: 16 residues. Trimming removed 5 bases from V and 6 bases from J; junction bases left unmatched: 11. Germline-derived CDR1 and CDR2 are SGHVS and FQNEAQ. The CDR3 reads CASSPGGQGAGQPQHF. CDR3 nucleotide sequence: TGTGCCAGCAGCCCCGGGGGACAGGGAGCGGGTCAGCCCCAGCATTTT.

The gene calls are TRBV5-1 and TRBJ2-2; 11 bases match TRBD1. Germline assignment: CDR1 SGHRS and CDR2 YFSETQ. Trimming cost V 7 bases and J 4 bases; bases outside gene matches: 3. The CDR3 loop spans 14 amino acids. In nucleotides, the CDR3 is TGCGCCAGCGGGACAGGGGGGCCCACCGGGGAGCTGTTTTTT. This translates into CASGTGGPTGELFF.

The chain joins TRBV7-5 to TRBJ1-1; the table's D call TRBD1 went unverified against the DNA. TRBV7-5 is a listed pseudogene. The CDR3 contains 17 residues. This CDR3 reads CARSLDGARTLNTEAFF. CDR3 nucleotide sequence: TGTGCCAGAAGCTTAGATGGGGCCCGGACCCTAAACACTGAAGCTTTCTTT.

The J gene is TRBJ2-1, the V gene TRBV6-1; no definite D call. The CDR3 runs 12 residues. Germline V gives CDR1 MNHNS, CDR2 SASEGT. Trimming removed 6 bases from V and 4 bases from J, with 7 bases in between. CDR3 nucleotides: TGTGCCAGCAGCCTCGGGTACAATGAGCAGTTCTTC. Amino acid sequence: CASSLGYNEQFF.

J is TRBJ2-2 and V is TRBV5-1; the match to TRBD2 covers 10 bases. The germline gives CDR1 SGHRS, CDR2 YFSETQ. After removal of 3 bases from V and 4 bases from J, the junction contained 6 bases not matched to a gene. The CDR3 extends over 16 amino acids. In DNA form, the CDR3 reads TGCGCCAGCAGCTACCGAAGCGGGAGGGGCACCGGGGAGCTGTTTTTT. This gives the protein CASSYRSGRGTGELFF.

The rearrangement links TRBV5-1 to TRBJ2-3, with 11 bases matching TRBD2. Germline V gene data show CDR1 as SGHRS and CDR2 as YFSETQ. The CDR3 loop spans 16 amino acids. The J segment lost 1 base and the V segment lost 4 bases, leaving 5 bases of the junction unmatched. CDR3 DNA sequence: TGCGCCAGCAGCCGGAAACTAGCGGGGGGCACAGATACGCAGTATTTT. Its translation is CASSRKLAGGTDTQYF.

In its sample, this clone is medium-sized (0.01 to 0.1%). Other DNA sequences in the same sample also yield this CDR3. The rearrangement uses TRBV28 and TRBJ1-6; TRBD1 is a possible D gene (6 bases). Germline V lookup: CDR1 MDHEN, CDR2 SYDVKM. The CDR3 covers 18 residues. The germline V and J ends were trimmed by 6 bases and 2 bases, with 20 bases remaining between them. Here the CDR3 reads CASSPPGHNPTYNSPLHF. In nucleotides, the CDR3 is TGTGCCAGCAGCCCCCCGGGACACAACCCCACCTATAATTCACCCCTCCACTTT.

The CDR3 is CASTSGTGAYNEQFF. The DNA of the CDR3 is TGTGCCAGCACCTCCGGGACAGGGGCCTACAATGAGCAGTTCTTC. V is TRBV5-4 and J is TRBJ2-1; 10 nucleotides agree with TRBD1. The CDR3 loop spans 15 amino acids. Germline trimming cut 6 bases from V and 2 bases from J; bases unmatched to any gene: 5. Germline assignment: CDR1 SGHNT and CDR2 YYREEE (reference sequence).

The CDR3 nucleotides read TGTGCCAGCAGCGTGACCGGGACTAGCGGATACACAGATACGCAGTATTTT. Translated: CASSVTGTSGYTDTQYF. The chain carries TRBV9 and TRBJ2-3; TRBD2 matches at 11 bases. V lost 2 bases to trimming and J lost 2 bases; unmatched junction nucleotides: 7. Germline CDR1 and CDR2: SGDLS and YYNGEE. This CDR3 comprises 17 residues.

This chain links TRBV6-5 with TRBJ1-1, with D possibly matching TRBD1 (5 bases). Germline V CDR1 and CDR2: MNHEY, SVGAGI. The CDR3 totals 14 residues. Between the trimmed V and J ends, which lost 5 bases and 0 bases, there was a span of 10 bases. The CDR3 spells CASSRTFMNTEAFF. The CDR3 DNA follows: TGTGCCAGCAGTCGGACATTCATGAACACTGAAGCTTTCTTT.

The V gene is TRBV14, the J gene TRBJ1-1; 7 positions match TRBD1. J was trimmed by 4 bases and V by 4 bases; bases with no gene match: 6. This CDR3 has 14 residues. Germline V gene sequence: CDR1 SGHDN, CDR2 FVKESK. As DNA, the CDR3 is TGTGCCAGCAGCCGGAACCACAGGGGCACTGAAGCTTTCTTT. Protein sequence: CASSRNHRGTEAFF.

This chain connects TRBV27 to TRBJ1-1; D not resolved. The germline V gene encodes CDR1 MNHEY and CDR2 SMNVEV (reference sequence). Trimming took off 3 bases at V and 0 bases at J, with 8 bases between the two ends. CDR3 length: 14 residues. CDR3 sequence (DNA): TGTGCCAGCAGTTTTACACGGGTGAACACTGAAGCTTTCTTT. Protein product: CASSFTRVNTEAFF.

J is TRBJ1-4 and V is TRBV27, with TRBD1 matching 9 bases. Trimming removed 2 bases from V and 3 bases from J; junction bases left unmatched: 4. The CDR3 extends over 16 amino acids. Per germline, CDR1 MNHEY and CDR2 SMNVEV (reference sequence). CDR3 in DNA: TGTGCCAGCAGTTTAGGGACAGGGAGTTCTAATGAAAAACTGTTTTTT. This sequence encodes CASSLGTGSSNEKLFF.

The rearrangement joins TRBV2 to TRBJ1-4; 8 nucleotides match TRBD1. J was trimmed by 4 bases and V by 8 bases; bases with no gene match: 9. The CDR3 covers 15 residues. Germline V gene data show CDR1 as SNHLY and CDR2 as FYNNEI. The CDR3 DNA reads TGTGCCAGCGATAATACAGGGGGGCGTAATGAAAAACTGTTTTTT. Protein product: CASDNTGGRNEKLFF.

The chain carries TRBV5-1 and TRBJ2-7, with 10 bases matching TRBD1. The V gene end was trimmed by 5 bases and the J gene end by 6 bases; junction bases not matched to a gene: 8. The CDR3 is 14 residues long. Per germline, CDR1 SGHRS and CDR2 YFSETQ. CDR3 in amino acids: CASRPGTGASEQYF. CDR3 sequence (DNA): TGCGCCAGCAGGCCCGGGACAGGGGCTAGCGAGCAGTACTTC.

The V gene is TRBV30, the J gene TRBJ1-1; tentatively, D is TRBD1 (6 bases). This CDR3 is 11 amino acids long. V was clipped by 4 bases and J by 8 bases, with 11 bases between them. Germline values: CDR1 GTSNPN, CDR2 SVGIG (reference sequence). The CDR3 DNA reads TGTGCCTGGACACTAGACAGGGAAGCTTTCTTT. Protein product: CAWTLDREAFF.

In this sample, this clone turned up once. The chain couples TRBV5-4 to TRBJ1-3; D not certain. CDR3 length equals 16 residues. V was clipped by 4 bases and J by 0 bases, with 14 bases between them. CDR1 SGHNT and CDR2 YYREEE come from the germline V gene (reference sequence). DNA of the CDR3: TGTGCCAGCAGCGCCTCCACACGAAACTCTGGAAACACCATATATTTT. It yields the protein CASSASTRNSGNTIYF. Together with reference TRBV5-4 and TRBJ1-3, the CDR3 gives the full variable domain: ETGVTQSPTHLIKTRGQQVTLRCSSQSGHNTVSWYQQALGQGPQFIFQYYREEENGRGNFPPRFSGLQFPNYSSELNVNALELDDSALYLCASSASTRNSGNTIYFGEGSWLTVV.

The chain couples TRBV19 to TRBJ1-2; weak D call: TRBD1 (5 bases). Between the trimmed V and J ends, which lost 3 bases and 0 bases, there was a span of 14 bases. The CDR3 is made up of 16 amino acids. In germline, CDR1 is LNHDA, CDR2 SQIVND (reference sequence). The CDR3 is CASSIPRQFANYGYTF. For the CDR3, the DNA is TGTGCCAGTAGTATTCCCCGACAGTTCGCTAACTATGGCTACACCTTC.